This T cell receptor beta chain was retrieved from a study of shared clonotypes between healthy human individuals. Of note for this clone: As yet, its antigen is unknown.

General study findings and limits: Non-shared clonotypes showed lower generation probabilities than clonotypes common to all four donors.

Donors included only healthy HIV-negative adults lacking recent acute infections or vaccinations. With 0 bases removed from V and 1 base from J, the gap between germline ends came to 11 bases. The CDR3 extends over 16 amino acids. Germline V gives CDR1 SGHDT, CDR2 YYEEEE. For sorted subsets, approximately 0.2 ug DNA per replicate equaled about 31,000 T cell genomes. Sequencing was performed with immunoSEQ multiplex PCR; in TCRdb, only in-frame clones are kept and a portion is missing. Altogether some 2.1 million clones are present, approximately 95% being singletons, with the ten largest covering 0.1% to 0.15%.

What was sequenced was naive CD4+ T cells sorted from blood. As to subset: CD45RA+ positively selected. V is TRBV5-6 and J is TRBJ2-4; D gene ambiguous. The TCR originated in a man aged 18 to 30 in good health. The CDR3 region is CASSLAEHSAKNIQYF. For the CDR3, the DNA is TGTGCCAGCAGCTTGGCGGAGCATTCGGCCAAAAACATTCAGTACTTC.